A single sample is the source of the 8 T cell receptor beta chains below, sequenced in a study of blood T cell repertoires in COVID-19. Profiled with immunoSEQ multiplex PCR; TCRdb holds only in-frame clones, not every one. In the table there are a few hundred thousand clones, around 87% of which are singletons. The specimen was PBMCs or T cells enriched from blood (not recorded which). These receptor sequences come from a woman aged 40 to 55 who had recovered from COVID-19.

This rearrangement joins TRBV12-5 to TRBJ2-3, with TRBD1 matching over 7 bases. After removal of 6 bases from V and 6 bases from J, the junction contained 9 bases not matched to a gene. The germline V gene has CDR1 LGHNT and CDR2 FRNRAP. The CDR3 is 14 residues long. CDR3 in amino acids: CASGADRDGDTQYF. The CDR3 nucleotides read TGTGCTAGTGGAGCAGACAGGGACGGCGATACGCAGTATTTT.

This clone was found a few times. The gene calls are TRBV7-2 and TRBJ1-5, with 7 nucleotides matching TRBD1. The germline V gene has CDR1 SGHTA and CDR2 FQGNSA. V trimming: 4 bases; J trimming: 2 bases; junction bases outside the gene matches: 5. The CDR3 length is 15 residues. As DNA, the CDR3 is TGTGCCAGCAGCTCCGGGACAGCGGGCAATCAGCCCCAGCATTTT. It translates to CASSSGTAGNQPQHF.

The sample holds one count of this clone. The chain is built from TRBV7-9 and TRBJ2-3, with 11 positions matching TRBD2. This CDR3 spans 17 amino acids. The V gene's germline CDR1 is SEHNR and CDR2 FQNEAQ (reference sequence). V trimming: 5 bases; J trimming: 4 bases; junction bases outside the gene matches: 11. The CDR3 loop is CASSRLSGRASADTQYF. Here the CDR3 DNA reads TGTGCCAGCAGCCGGCTTAGCGGGAGGGCCAGTGCAGATACGCAGTATTTT.

The chain carries TRBV10-2 and TRBJ1-1; 8 bases agree with TRBD1. This CDR3 contains 19 residues. CDR1 is WSHSY, CDR2 SAAADI, per germline. Trimming cost V 9 bases and J 0 bases; bases outside gene matches: 21. CDR3 sequence reads: CASRSSRGQGLVLNTEAFF. CDR3 DNA sequence: TGCGCCAGTCGCTCCTCCAGGGGGCAGGGGCTCGTTTTGAACACTGAAGCTTTCTTT.

The chain carries TRBV7-2 and TRBJ2-2; D is perhaps TRBD2 (7 bases). Per the germline V gene, CDR1 is SGHTA and CDR2 is FQGNSA. V gave up 2 bases and J gave up 6 bases, with 13 bases separating them. The CDR3 has 15 residues. CDR3 sequence: CASSLFRGAAGELFF. DNA of the CDR3: TGTGCCAGCAGCTTATTTCGGGGGGCGGCCGGGGAGCTGTTTTTT.

This clone is a singleton in its sample. The rearrangement joins TRBV30 to TRBJ1-1, with 12 bases that match TRBD1. J gave up 8 bases and V 5 bases, and 9 bases lay outside the gene matches. The CDR3 runs to 14 residues. CDR1 GTSNPN and CDR2 SVGIG come from the germline V gene (reference sequence). CDR3 DNA sequence: TGTGCCTGGGCCGGGACAGGGGGCCTCTTGGAAGCTTTCTTT. This sequence encodes CAWAGTGGLLEAFF.

The chain links TRBV10-3 to TRBJ2-3; 13 nucleotides agree with TRBD2. With V trimmed by 9 bases and J by 4 bases, 4 bases remained unmatched. The V gene's germline CDR1 is ENHRY and CDR2 SYGVKD. CDR3 size: 14 residues. The DNA for the CDR3 is TGTGCCATAACTAGCGGGAGGGACGCAGATACGCAGTATTTT. The encoded protein is CAITSGRDADTQYF.

The V gene is TRBV6-1, the J gene TRBJ2-3; tentatively, D is TRBD1 (6 bases). Deletions cut 1 base from V and 6 bases from J, with 23 bases between. The CDR3 totals 18 residues. The germline V gene has CDR1 MNHNS and CDR2 SASEGT. The CDR3 nucleotides are TGTGCCAGCAGTGAAGATGGTGCGCTGGTCAGGGGTTGGGATACGCAGTATTTT. This translates into CASSEDGALVRGWDTQYF.